Listed below are T cell receptor beta chains from one sample, sequenced in a study of beta chain features in type 1 diabetes. The protocol was immunoSEQ multiplex PCR, while the TCRdb copy is restricted to in-frame clones and leaves out a portion. The sample carries some 250,000 clones, 25% to 35% recorded once. The sequenced material came from central memory CD4+ T cells from blood. The receptors here all came from a man between 25 and 39 years old in good health. Both conserved end residues are part of each CDR3. A D gene is named only where the DNA matches it firmly. Clone size is shown for a subset of rows, as once, few, many or a class of expanded clone.

.,TRBV7-2,TRBJ2-5,19,.,TGTGCCAGCAGCTTAGCGCTGGGCGGGACAACGTTGGTGGCTGTGACCCAGTACTTC,CASSLALGGTTLVAVTQYF
.,TRBV5-1,TRBJ1-6,14,.,TGCGCCAGCAGCGACAAGTCAGGGGAGGGATCCCTCCACTTT,CASSDKSGEGSLHF
few,TRBV10-3,TRBJ1-1,13,.,TGTGCCATCAGGGGCAGACAGGCAACTGAAGCTTTCTTT,CAIRGRQATEAFF
.,TRBV9,TRBJ2-5,14,TRBD2,TGTGCCAGCAGCGTCGGGACTACCCAAGAGACCCAGTACTTC,CASSVGTTQETQYF
few,TRBV18,TRBJ1-5,14,.,TGTGCCAGCTCACCCGACAGGAGCCGGGGGCCCCAGCATTTT,CASSPDRSRGPQHF
few,TRBV30,TRBJ1-4,13,.,TGTGCCTGGAGTTCAGGAAAAGGTGAAAAACTGTTTTTT,CAWSSGKGEKLFF
.,TRBV5-1,TRBJ2-5,15,.,TGCGCCAGCAGCTTGGAGGATCGGGGCCAAGAGACCCAGTACTTC,CASSLEDRGQETQYF
few,TRBV19,TRBJ1-5,14,.,TGTGCCAGTAGTATGGAGAGGGGAAATCAGCCCCAGCATTTT,CASSMERGNQPQHF
.,TRBV25-1,TRBJ2-5,16,TRBD2,TGTGCCAGCAGGCAGGCAGGGACTAGCGTTAAAGAGACCCAGTACTTC,CASRQAGTSVKETQYF
.,TRBV29-1,TRBJ2-2,14,.,TGCAGCGTTGGGTGGACAGCGAACACCGGGGAGCTGTTTTTT,CSVGWTANTGELFF
.,TRBV29-1,TRBJ1-1,12,.,TGCAGCGTGACGGGATGGGGCACTGAAGCTTTCTTT,CSVTGWGTEAFF
.,TRBV19,TRBJ2-4,13,TRBD1,TGTGCCAGTGGATCGACAGGGGGGAGCATTCAGTACTTC,CASGSTGGSIQYF
.,TRBV30,TRBJ1-4,15,TRBD1,TGTGCCTGGAGTGACGGACAGGGCCGTAATGAAAAACTGTTTTTT,CAWSDGQGRNEKLFF
.,TRBV5-4,TRBJ2-5,13,.,TGTGCCAGCAGCTTCCTGGGGCCAGAGACCCAGTACTTC,CASSFLGPETQYF
.,TRBV27,TRBJ2-5,16,TRBD2,TGTGCCAGCAGTCCCCTAGGAGCGGGAGAACGAGCGACCCAGTACTTC,CASSPLGAGERATQYF
.,TRBV7-2,TRBJ2-1,13,.,TGTGCCAGCAGCTCACTAGTGTACAATGAGCAGTTCTTC,CASSSLVYNEQFF
.,TRBV7-9,TRBJ1-2,14,.,TGTGCCAGCAGCTCCCGAAACTCGGGGTATGGCTACACCTTC,CASSSRNSGYGYTF
.,TRBV7-2,TRBJ2-1,14,TRBD2,TGTGCCAGCAGCTCGGGACTAGCGGGGATCGAGCAGTTCTTC,CASSSGLAGIEQFF
few,TRBV6-5,TRBJ2-7,13,.,TGTGCCAGTAGGGACTCACAGCAGGGGGAGCAGTACTTC,CASRDSQQGEQYF
.,TRBV7-2,TRBJ2-5,14,TRBD1,TGTGCCAGCAGCTTGCCGACAGGGCGAGAGACCCAGTACTTC,CASSLPTGRETQYF
.,TRBV10-2,TRBJ1-2,12,.,TGCGCCACGGGGCGGGACGACTATGGCTACACCTTC,CATGRDDYGYTF
few,TRBV30,TRBJ2-1,15,TRBD1,TGTGCCTCCCTAGGGGGCAGGCTAAACTACAATGAGCAGTTCTTC,CASLGGRLNYNEQFF
.,TRBV18,TRBJ1-5,12,.,TGTGCCAGCTCACCACAAGGACAGCCCCAGCATTTT,CASSPQGQPQHF
few,TRBV6-5,TRBJ2-6,15,.,TGTGCCAGCAGGAGGGTTCCGACAGGGGCCAACGTCCTGACTTTC,CASRRVPTGANVLTF
.,TRBV9,TRBJ2-5,14,TRBD1,TGTGCCAGCAGCTCGACGGACAGGGTTGAGACCCAGTACTTC,CASSSTDRVETQYF
once,TRBV5-1,TRBJ2-5,14,.,TGCGCCAGCAGCCCACGACGGGTCCAAGAGACCCAGTACTTC,CASSPRRVQETQYF
.,TRBV19,TRBJ2-7,16,TRBD1,TGTGCCAGTAGTGAGATCTCCGGGACAGGGGGTTACGAGCAGTACTTC,CASSEISGTGGYEQYF
few,TRBV7-2,TRBJ2-7,13,.,TGTGCCAGCAGCCTACAGGGTTGGGGAGAGCAGTACTTC,CASSLQGWGEQYF
.,TRBV5-6,TRBJ2-5,17,.,TGTGCCAGCAGCTTGGGGATTGCAGGGCAATCTGTGGAGACCCAGTACTTC,CASSLGIAGQSVETQYF
.,TRBV4-2,TRBJ1-5,13,.,TGTGCCAGCAGCCAAGACCGCAATCAGCCCCAGCATTTT,CASSQDRNQPQHF
.,TRBV7-2,TRBJ2-4,14,.,TGTGCCAGCAGCTCGACAGTCAACGAGGGCATTCAGTACTTC,CASSSTVNEGIQYF
.,TRBV9,TRBJ2-1,14,TRBD2,TGTGCCAGCAGCCCCCACCGGGGGGGAGATGAGCAGTTCTTC,CASSPHRGGDEQFF
.,TRBV5-6,TRBJ1-2,13,.,TGTGCCAGCAGCTTGACAGATAACTATGGCTACACCTTC,CASSLTDNYGYTF